This passage covers 27 T cell receptor beta chains from one sample sequenced in a study of T-cell memory formation after mild COVID-19. TCRdb reprocessed the 5' RACE reads via MiXCR and lists one record per CDR3 protein. The data show around 200,000 distinct CDR3 sequences, with about a fifth seen just once and 23% held by the top ten. Sequencing used PBMCs or a T cell subset sorted from them (not recorded which). The receptors stem from an adult woman who had mild COVID-19 (a few samples of this study predate the infection). Cell type and time point are not known.

This clonotype occurred a few times. This chain joins TRBV4-1 and TRBJ1-4, with TRBD1 identical over 9 bases. The length of the CDR3 is 16 residues. With 2 bases clipped from V and 4 bases from J, the junction kept 5 bases outside the gene matches. The V gene's germline CDR1 is MGHRA and CDR2 YSYEKL. In DNA form, the CDR3 reads TGCGCCAGCAGCCAACCGGGGACAGGGCTTAATGAAAAACTGTTTTTT. It translates to CASSQPGTGLNEKLFF.

This rearrangement joins TRBV18 to TRBJ2-1; either TRBD1 or TRBD2 may supply D (5 bases each). The CDR3 is made up of 17 amino acids. The germline CDR1 and CDR2 sequences are KGHSH and LQKENI. The ends were cut back, 0 bases at V and 2 bases at J, with 14 bases in the middle. Here the CDR3 DNA reads TGTGCCAGCTCACCACCCTCTGGGGGACCGACCTACAATGAGCAGTTCTTC. This translates into CASSPPSGGPTYNEQFF.

In its sample, this clonotype was seen many times. The chain employs TRBV6-5 and TRBJ2-7; maybe TRBD2 (7 bases). From germline, CDR1 is MNHEY and CDR2 SVGAGI. V dropped 5 bases and J dropped 2 bases, with 10 bases sitting between them. CDR3 size: 13 residues. CDR3 protein: CASSPGGTYEQYF. The CDR3 DNA sequence: TGTGCCAGCAGTCCGGGGGGCACCTACGAGCAGTACTTC.

The chain has TRBV6-9 and TRBJ1-1; 9 bases fit TRBD1. Trimming cost V 6 bases and J 3 bases; bases outside gene matches: 5. Per the germline V gene, CDR1 is MNHGY and CDR2 is SVAAGI. The CDR3 is made up of 14 amino acids. CDR3 residues: CASRTGGSYTEAFF. In DNA, the CDR3 is TGTGCCAGCAGAACAGGGGGCTCTTACACTGAAGCTTTCTTT.

The chain employs TRBV4-1 and TRBJ2-7; 7 nucleotides align to TRBD2. This CDR3 spans 17 amino acids. Germline V gives CDR1 MGHRA, CDR2 YSYEKL. Unmatched junction bases numbered 13, after V lost 3 bases and J lost 2 bases. DNA for the CDR3: TGCGCCAGCAGCCATGCCTCCGGGGAGGGCCGAGCCTACGAGCAGTACTTC. Amino acid sequence: CASSHASGEGRAYEQYF.

The V call is TRBV20-1, the J call TRBJ2-1; D call uncertain. CDR3 length: 13 amino acids. In germline, CDR1 is DFQATT, CDR2 SNEGSKA (reference sequence). CDR3 sequence: CRARGTDYNEQFF. The CDR3 DNA is TGCAGGGCCCGAGGCACCGACTACAATGAGCAGTTCTTC.

The V call is TRBV4-2, the J call TRBJ2-1; D perhaps matches TRBD1 (5 bases). The CDR3 consists of 16 residues. Per the germline V gene, CDR1 is LGHNA and CDR2 is YNFKEQ. V shed 4 bases and J shed 8 bases, with 21 bases lying between them. CDR3 DNA: TGTGCCAGCAGCCGTAAACTCGACAGTGGTGTGGATGAGCAGTTCTTC. Translation gives CASSRKLDSGVDEQFF.

As regards this clonotype: A clone one base away is much larger, so this may be a read error. This rearrangement joins TRBV5-8 to TRBJ2-2; 9 bases agree with TRBD1. The trim removed 5 bases at V and 6 bases at J, leaving 5 bases unmatched. The CDR3 is 14 residues long. From germline, CDR1 is SGHTS and CDR2 YDEGEE. CDR3 sequence: CASRWGQGAGELFF. DNA for the CDR3: TGTGCCAGCAGATGGGGACAGGGTGCCGGGGAGCTGTTTTTT.

This chain joins TRBV20-1 and TRBJ2-3; tentatively, D is TRBD2 (5 bases). The CDR3 length is 15 residues. V lost 0 bases and J 2 bases, leaving 12 bases between the germline ends. Germline values: CDR1 DFQATT, CDR2 SNEGSKA (reference sequence). Written as DNA, the CDR3 is TGCAGTGCTAGAGAGTTTGGACTTATCACAGATACGCAGTATTTT. Translating it yields CSAREFGLITDTQYF.

There are many counts of this clonotype. The chain is built from TRBV4-3 and TRBJ2-5, with D hard to call. Trimming removed 0 bases at V and 0 bases at J, with 14 bases between. Germline lookup yields CDR1 LGHNA and CDR2 YSLEER. This CDR3 has 17 residues. This CDR3 is CASSQDPAPLYQETQYF. Here the CDR3 DNA reads TGCGCCAGCAGCCAAGATCCGGCTCCTTTGTACCAAGAGACCCAGTACTTC.

The chain carries TRBV14 and TRBJ2-1, with 9 bases aligning to TRBD2. The CDR3 has 19 residues. Germline V lookup: CDR1 SGHDN, CDR2 FVKESK. V trimming: 1 base; J trimming: 6 bases; junction bases outside the gene matches: 16. The CDR3 reads CASSQGPGVSGRYGNEQFF. CDR3 coding DNA: TGTGCCAGCAGCCAAGGTCCTGGTGTGAGCGGGAGGTACGGCAATGAGCAGTTCTTC.

This clonotype came up a few times. The chain has TRBV7-6 and TRBJ2-1; 10 nucleotides agree with TRBD2. CDR1 and CDR2 (germline): SGHVS, FNYEAQ. The CDR3 has 17 residues. Trimming removed 3 bases from V and 0 bases from J; junction bases left unmatched: 5. The CDR3 bases are TGTGCCAGCAGCTTCGGTAGCGGGGGGCCCTCCTACAATGAGCAGTTCTTC. It is translated as CASSFGSGGPSYNEQFF.

The rearrangement uses TRBV5-1 and TRBJ1-1; weak D call: TRBD1 (5 bases). V shed 1 base and J shed 4 bases, with 11 bases lying between them. The CDR3 runs to 14 residues. From germline, CDR1 is SGHRS and CDR2 YFSETQ. The CDR3 DNA follows: TGCGCCAGCAGCTTGCCAGGGATGGCCACTGAAGCTTTCTTT. It codes for CASSLPGMATEAFF.

The chain employs TRBV9 and TRBJ2-7, with TRBD2 identical over 8 bases. Germline trimming cut 3 bases from V and 0 bases from J; bases unmatched to any gene: 5. The CDR3 is made up of 15 amino acids. CDR1 and CDR2 from the germline V gene are SGDLS and YYNGEE. CDR3 loop: CASSASGLDSYEQYF. As DNA, the CDR3 is TGTGCCAGCAGCGCTTCGGGACTAGACTCCTACGAGCAGTACTTC.

This clonotype was seen ten or more times. The chain has TRBV27 and TRBJ1-2, with D hard to call. V lost 0 bases and J 5 bases, leaving 7 bases between the germline ends. Germline V gene sequence: CDR1 MNHEY, CDR2 SMNVEV (reference sequence). The CDR3 length is 13 residues. CDR3 in amino acids: CASSLSGLYGYTF. CDR3 nucleotides: TGTGCCAGCAGTTTATCAGGGCTATATGGCTACACCTTC.

The gene calls are TRBV5-6 and TRBJ2-7; D is unresolved. This CDR3 has 15 amino acids. CDR1 SGHDT and CDR2 YYEEEE come from the germline V gene. V was shortened by 8 bases and J by 1 base, with 19 bases between the two germline ends. In DNA form, the CDR3 reads TGTGCCAGTCACTACACCGTTCTAGAGTCCTACGAGCAGTACTTC. Amino acid sequence: CASHYTVLESYEQYF.

This chain joins TRBV5-5 and TRBJ2-1, with a possible D match to TRBD2 (6 bases). V was shortened by 7 bases and J by 0 bases, with 11 bases between the two germline ends. This CDR3 has 14 residues. The germline V gene has CDR1 SGHKS and CDR2 YYEKEE (reference sequence). As DNA, the CDR3 is TGTGCCAGCCTCTGGGGGGACTCCTACAATGAGCAGTTCTTC. As protein: CASLWGDSYNEQFF.

There are a few counts of this clonotype. The chain carries TRBV2 and TRBJ2-5; 10 bases line up with TRBD2. Germline V gene data show CDR1 as SNHLY and CDR2 as FYNNEI. The CDR3 covers 16 residues. J gave up 3 bases and V 1 base, and 5 bases lay outside the gene matches. The DNA of the CDR3 is TGTGCCAGCAGTGAAGTGGTAGCGGGGGGAAAAGAGACCCAGTACTTC. Its translation is CASSEVVAGGKETQYF.

The rearrangement joins TRBV5-1 to TRBJ1-1; 7 bases are shared with TRBD1. The germline CDR1 and CDR2 sequences are SGHRS and YFSETQ. The length of the CDR3 is 14 residues. V gave up 2 bases and J gave up 6 bases; unmatched junction bases: 7. CDR3 sequence (DNA): TGCGCCAGCAGCTTCCTCGACAGGGACTCTGAAGCTTTCTTT. It codes for CASSFLDRDSEAFF.

This sequence joins TRBV6-5 and TRBJ2-4, with D possibly TRBD2 on 5 matching bases. V was clipped by 6 bases and J by 0 bases, with 15 bases between them. The CDR3 loop spans 16 amino acids. Germline values: CDR1 MNHEY, CDR2 SVGAGI. In DNA, the CDR3 is TGTGCCAGCAGGGCCACTAGAATAAAAGCCAAAAACATTCAGTACTTC. It encodes CASRATRIKAKNIQYF.

This clonotype showed up just a few times. The V gene is TRBV7-3, the J gene TRBJ2-3; no clear D gene. CDR1 and CDR2 (germline): SGHTA, FQGTGA. The CDR3 totals 14 residues. Trimming left V 5 bases short and J 1 base short, with 10 bases between. The CDR3 DNA is TGTGCCAGCAGCCTCGATCACGGCACAGATACGCAGTATTTT. Translation: CASSLDHGTDTQYF. Variable domain in full (rest from reference TRBV7-3 and TRBJ2-3): GAGVSQTPSNKVTEKGKYVELRCDPISGHTALYWYRQSLGQGPEFLIYFQGTGAADDSGLPNDRFFAVRPEGSVSTLKIQRTERGDSAVYLCASSLDHGTDTQYFGPGTRLTVL.

Only a few counts were recorded for this clonotype. V usage is TRBV7-2 and J usage is TRBJ2-1; D possibly corresponds to TRBD2 (5 bases). CDR1 and CDR2 (germline): SGHTA, FQGNSA. The germline V and J ends were trimmed by 0 bases and 4 bases, with 16 bases remaining between them. The CDR3 has 17 residues. Written as DNA, the CDR3 is TGTGCCAGCAGCTTAGCTGGTCGGGGATTCGGATACAATGAGCAGTTCTTC. Its translation: CASSLAGRGFGYNEQFF.

This chain connects TRBV13 to TRBJ2-7; 13 positions agree with TRBD2. V was pared by 3 bases and J by 2 bases, with 4 bases of the junction left unmatched. CDR1 is PRHDT, CDR2 FYEKMQ, per germline (reference sequence). The CDR3 extends over 16 amino acids. This chain's CDR3 is CASSLGLAGFTYEQYF. The DNA for the CDR3 is TGTGCCAGCAGCTTGGGACTAGCGGGGTTCACCTACGAGCAGTACTTC.

The J gene is TRBJ2-2, the V gene TRBV11-3, with TRBD2 as a possible D gene (6 bases). The CDR3 covers 14 residues. From germline, CDR1 is SGHNT and CDR2 YENEEA. V was clipped by 8 bases and J by 0 bases, with 10 bases between them. The CDR3 region has the DNA TGTGCCAGCCGGGGGACGGCGAACACCGGGGAGCTGTTTTTT. As protein: CASRGTANTGELFF.

The genes are TRBV5-5 and TRBJ2-3; D is possibly TRBD2 (6 bases). This CDR3 contains 13 residues. V was trimmed by 6 bases and J by 2 bases, leaving 10 bases between them. The V gene's germline CDR1 is SGHKS and CDR2 YYEKEE (reference sequence). The CDR3 is CASNRESTDTQYF. In DNA, the CDR3 is TGTGCCAGCAATCGGGAGTCCACAGATACGCAGTATTTT.

This chain links TRBV29-1 with TRBJ2-5, with TRBD1 matching 7 bases. This CDR3 comprises 13 residues. The germline gives CDR1 SQVTM, CDR2 ANQGSEA. With 6 bases clipped from V and 2 bases from J, the junction kept 6 bases outside the gene matches. The CDR3 sequence is CSVTRTGQETQYF. The CDR3 DNA reads TGCAGCGTGACAAGGACAGGACAAGAGACCCAGTACTTC.

Concerning this clonotype itself: An end of the junction does not agree with germline; a read error may underlie this. In nucleotides, the CDR3 is TGTGCTAGCAGCTTAGCAGGGCCGACCAGCCCAGATACGCAGTATTTT. Its translation is CASSLAGPTSPDTQYF. The rearrangement joins TRBV7-7 to TRBJ2-3, with D possibly matching TRBD1 (5 bases). This CDR3 contains 16 residues. Germline V lookup: CDR1 SSHAT, CDR2 FNYEAQ (reference sequence).